This T cell receptor (beta chain) was retrieved from a study of cytomegalovirus exposure and HLA in healthy donors. PCR involved 60 Vbeta and 13 Jbeta primers. Repertoires were generated with immunoSEQ multiplex PCR, while TCRdb's copy carries only in-frame clones and drops some. The data show over 100,000 clones, approximately 80% seen once. CDR3 length equals 13 residues. The V end lost 7 bases, the J end lost 5 bases, and 12 bases lay between the germline ends. Germline V CDR1 and CDR2: MNHNS, SASEGT. The chain has TRBV6-1 and TRBJ1-5, with TRBD1 as a possible D gene (5 bases). The receptor comes from a woman aged 18-30 years in good health and CMV-seropositive. Sequenced input: PBMCs. CDR3: CASIGTGDQPQHF. The CDR3 DNA reads TGTGCCAGCATAGGAACAGGCGATCAGCCCCAGCATTTT.